The next 21 T cell receptor beta chains were all read from a single sample in a study of beta chain features in type 1 diabetes. Their antigens are not known. cDNA synthesis used the whole RNA isolate, giving expressed TCRB sequences. The data were produced by immunoSEQ multiplex PCR, yet TCRdb's version contains in-frame clones alone and is incomplete. Counted here are around 160,000 clones, just over 8% occurring once; the ten biggest clones make up approximately 0.54%. General study findings and limits: People with Type 1 diabetes carried modestly yet significantly shorter TCRB CDR3s in all four CD4+ subsets.

The sample comprised central memory CD4+ T cells from blood. These TCRs come from a woman aged 18-29 years with type 1 diabetes.

This clone was detected a few times. The chain uses TRBV4-3 and TRBJ2-1; D might be TRBD2 (5 bases). This CDR3 comprises 15 residues. Germline V gene lookup returns CDR1 LGHNA and CDR2 YSLEER. Trimming removed 1 base from V and 2 bases from J, with 9 bases in between. In nucleotides, the CDR3 is TGCGCCAGCAGCCAAGGACCGGGGACCTACAATGAGCAGTTCTTC. Translation gives CASSQGPGTYNEQFF.

This clone was observed a few times. The CDR3 DNA reads TGTGCCAGCAGTACACAGGGGGCTGGAGAGACCCAGTACTTC. It yields the protein CASSTQGAGETQYF. V is TRBV28 and J is TRBJ2-5, with TRBD1 identical over 9 bases. This CDR3 has 14 amino acids. After removal of 5 bases from V and 4 bases from J, the junction contained 5 bases not matched to a gene. CDR1 and CDR2 (germline): MDHEN, SYDVKM.

The J gene is TRBJ2-7, the V gene TRBV7-3; D is undetermined. Deletions cut 1 base from V and 7 bases from J, with 14 bases between. The CDR3 is 14 amino acids. Germline CDR1 SGHTA, CDR2 FQGTGA. The CDR3 DNA follows: TGTGCCAGCAGCTTAAGTTCCAGCGATGGTGAGCAGTACTTC. It yields the protein CASSLSSSDGEQYF.

Comment on this clone: The junction and the germline gene differ at one end; a read error may be behind it. The chain is built from TRBV9 and TRBJ2-7; D not resolved. Per the germline V gene, CDR1 is SGDLS and CDR2 is YYNGEE. The CDR3 is 10 residues long. The CDR3 DNA reads TGTGCCAGCAGCGTAGCCCCTTACTTCTTC. The encoded protein is CASSVAPYFF.

This clone was counted a few times. The J gene is TRBJ2-7, the V gene TRBV2; no clear D. CDR1 and CDR2 (germline): SNHLY, FYNNEI. The V end was cut by 3 bases, the J end by 0 bases, with 6 bases between. The CDR3 consists of 13 residues. CDR3 in DNA: TGTGCCAGCAGTGAGGTTAGCTCCTACGAGCAGTACTTC. Protein sequence: CASSEVSSYEQYF.

The sample holds a few counts of this clone. The chain joins TRBV20-1 to TRBJ1-1, with 11 bases identical to TRBD1. CDR1 and CDR2 (germline): DFQATT, SNEGSKA (reference sequence). Unmatched junction bases numbered 0, after V lost 5 bases and J lost 10 bases. This CDR3 is built from 10 residues. The CDR3 loop reads CSAGQGAAFF. In nucleotides, the CDR3 is TGCAGTGCTGGACAGGGGGCAGCTTTCTTT.

This clone came up a few times. The rearrangement joins TRBV29-1 to TRBJ2-7, with 8 positions matching TRBD1. The CDR3 is made up of 13 amino acids. Germline trimming cut 6 bases from V and 6 bases from J; bases unmatched to any gene: 10. The germline V gene encodes CDR1 SQVTM and CDR2 ANQGSEA. The CDR3 loop is CSVTQGGFAEQYF. The CDR3 coding sequence is TGCAGCGTGACACAGGGGGGTTTTGCCGAGCAGTACTTC.

The chain carries TRBV5-4 and TRBJ2-7; 9 bases map to TRBD1. Germline CDR1 SGHNT, CDR2 YYREEE (reference sequence). V dropped 4 bases and J dropped 0; count of bases not matched to a gene: 8. CDR3 size: 16 residues. CDR3 protein: CASSPQGQGSSYEQYF. In nucleotides, the CDR3 is TGTGCCAGCAGCCCGCAGGGACAGGGAAGCTCCTACGAGCAGTACTTC.

This clone was detected a few times. The V call is TRBV4-2, the J call TRBJ1-5; D call uncertain. The CDR3 covers 13 residues. Germline V gene data show CDR1 as LGHNA and CDR2 as YNFKEQ. V was cut by 3 bases and J by 5 bases, with 8 bases left in between. The CDR3 DNA sequence: TGTGCCAGCAGCCAGGAGGGTCATCAGCCCCAGCATTTT. The encoded protein is CASSQEGHQPQHF.

This chain links TRBV23-1 with TRBJ1-5; no reliable D call. TRBV23-1 qualifies as an ORF whose function is uncertain. V dropped 10 bases and J dropped 9 bases, with 10 bases sitting between them. This CDR3 spans 10 amino acids. CDR3 loop: CAITPRPQHF. As DNA, the CDR3 is TGCGCCATCACCCCGCGGCCCCAGCATTTT.

In this sample, this clone turned up a few times. The chain uses TRBV7-3 and TRBJ2-5; 11 nucleotides match TRBD1. The length of the CDR3 is 16 residues. V gave up 5 bases and J gave up 4 bases; unmatched junction bases: 9. Germline assignment: CDR1 SGHTA and CDR2 FQGTGA. The CDR3 loop is CASSATSGTGGETQYF. The DNA of the CDR3 is TGTGCCAGCAGCGCAACCTCCGGGACAGGGGGAGAGACCCAGTACTTC.

This clone was observed a handful of times. The chain carries TRBV19 and TRBJ2-1; 8 bases are a match to TRBD2. This CDR3 has 15 residues. The germline V gene has CDR1 LNHDA and CDR2 SQIVND (reference sequence). V trimming: 6 bases; J trimming: 6 bases; junction bases outside the gene matches: 10. The CDR3, as DNA: TGTGCCAGTAGCGGGCCCGGACTAGCAAGCAATGAGCAGTTCTTC. This gives the protein CASSGPGLASNEQFF.

This clone was counted only a few times. The chain recombines TRBV4-3 with TRBJ2-2; 10 positions agree with TRBD2. The CDR3 covers 18 residues. Germline CDR1 LGHNA, CDR2 YSLEER. Unmatched junction bases numbered 6, after V lost 2 bases and J lost 0 bases. The CDR3 here is CASSQRLAGASNTGELFF. The CDR3 nucleotides are TGCGCCAGCAGCCAACGGCTAGCGGGAGCCTCGAACACCGGGGAGCTGTTTTTT.

This sequence joins TRBV18 and TRBJ2-5; 8 nucleotides agree with TRBD1. Unmatched junction bases numbered 9, after V lost 2 bases and J lost 4 bases. The CDR3 totals 16 residues. In germline, CDR1 is KGHSH, CDR2 LQKENI. The CDR3 reads CASSPGDRSGRETQYF. The CDR3, as DNA: TGTGCCAGCTCACCAGGGGACAGGAGCGGTAGAGAGACCCAGTACTTC.

This clone showed up just a few times. CDR3 coding DNA: TGTGCCAGCTCACCTTACGGGGTAAACACCGGGGAGCTGTTTTTT. It is translated as CASSPYGVNTGELFF. V gene TRBV18 combines with J gene TRBJ2-2, with TRBD2 as a possible D gene (5 bases). V dropped 3 bases and J dropped 2 bases, with 10 bases sitting between them. Looked up from germline, CDR1 is KGHSH and CDR2 is LQKENI. The CDR3 is made up of 15 amino acids.

In its sample, this clone was seen a few times. V gene TRBV19 combines with J gene TRBJ2-7; 14 nucleotides agree with TRBD2. Per the germline V gene, CDR1 is LNHDA and CDR2 is SQIVND (reference sequence). The CDR3 totals 16 residues. Trimming took 6 bases from V and 7 from J; bases not matched to a gene: 11. The CDR3 DNA sequence: TGTGCCAGTAGCCGAACAGGGACTAGCGGGAGATGGGAGCAGTACTTC. Protein product: CASSRTGTSGRWEQYF.

This clone was counted between two and nine times. CDR3 in amino acids: CASSLVATSYEQYF. In DNA, the CDR3 is TGTGCCAGCAGTTTAGTAGCCACAAGCTACGAGCAGTACTTC. J is TRBJ2-7 and V is TRBV28; D gene unclear. CDR1 is MDHEN, CDR2 SYDVKM, per germline. V gave up 2 bases and J gave up 3 bases, with 11 bases separating them. This CDR3 region has 14 residues. Together with reference TRBV28 and TRBJ2-7, the CDR3 gives the full variable domain: DVKVTQSSRYLVKRTGEKVFLECVQDMDHENMFWYRQDPGLGLRLIYFSYDVKMKEKGDIPEGYSVSREKKERFSLILESASTNQTSMYLCASSLVATSYEQYFGPGTRLTVT.

This clone was seen a handful of times. The chain combines TRBV30 with TRBJ1-2; the D is unclear. The length of the CDR3 is 16 residues. Trimming removed 0 bases from V and 4 bases from J, with 18 bases in between. CDR1 and CDR2 (germline): GTSNPN, SVGIG (reference sequence). CDR3 protein: CAWSVVRNRGGYGYTF. CDR3 DNA: TGTGCCTGGAGTGTCGTTCGGAACCGGGGTGGCTATGGCTACACCTTC.

This clone was seen a handful of times. This chain uses TRBV7-8 with TRBJ1-3, with 7 bases fitting TRBD1. Germline V lookup: CDR1 SGHVS, CDR2 FQNEAQ. The ends lost 5 bases at V and 2 bases at J; junction bases unmatched: 9. This CDR3 region has 16 residues. The DNA for the CDR3 is TGTGCCAGCAGCGCAGCGACAGGGTTTACTGGAAACACCATATATTTT. This gives the protein CASSAATGFTGNTIYF.

The chain is built from TRBV5-4 and TRBJ2-6; TRBD2 might be the D (6 bases). Trimming took off 5 bases at V and 0 bases at J, with 12 bases between the two ends. The V gene's germline CDR1 is SGHNT and CDR2 YYREEE (reference sequence). The CDR3 runs to 16 residues. CDR3 region: CASREGRISGANVLTF. CDR3 DNA sequence: TGTGCCAGCAGGGAGGGACGGATCTCTGGGGCCAACGTCCTGACTTTC.

The V call is TRBV29-1, the J call TRBJ1-2; TRBD1 agrees at 9 bases. The V segment lost 2 bases and the J segment 7 bases; nucleotides outside the gene matches: 8. CDR1 is SQVTM, CDR2 ANQGSEA, per germline. The CDR3 sequence is 14 residues long. The CDR3 nucleotides are TGCAGCGTTGAAAGGGGGACAGGGACTGGTGGCTACACCTTC. Its translation: CSVERGTGTGGYTF. The variable domain in full, completed from reference TRBV29-1 and TRBJ1-2, reads SAVISQKPSRDICQRGTSLTIQCQVDSQVTMMFWYRQQPGQSLTLIATANQGSEATYESGFVIDKFPISRPNLTFSTLTVSNMSPEDSSIYLCSVERGTGTGGYTFGSGTRLTVV.